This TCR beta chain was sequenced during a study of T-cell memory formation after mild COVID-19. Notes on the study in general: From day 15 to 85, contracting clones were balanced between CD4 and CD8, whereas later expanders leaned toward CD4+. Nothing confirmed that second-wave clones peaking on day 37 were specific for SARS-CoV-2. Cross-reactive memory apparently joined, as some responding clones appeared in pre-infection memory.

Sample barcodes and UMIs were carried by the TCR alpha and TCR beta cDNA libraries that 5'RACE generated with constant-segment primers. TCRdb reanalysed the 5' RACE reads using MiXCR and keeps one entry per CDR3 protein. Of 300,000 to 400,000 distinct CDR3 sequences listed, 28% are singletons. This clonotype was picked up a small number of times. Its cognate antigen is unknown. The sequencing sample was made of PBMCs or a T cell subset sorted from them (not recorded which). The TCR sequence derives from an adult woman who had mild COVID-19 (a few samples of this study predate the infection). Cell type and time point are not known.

The CDR3 region is CASSWDNSGANVLTF. CDR3 nucleotide sequence: TGTGCCAGCAGTTGGGACAACTCTGGGGCCAACGTCCTGACTTTC. The genes are TRBV6-2 or TRBV6-3 and TRBJ2-6; maybe TRBD1 (6 bases). The CDR3 is 15 residues long. V lost 4 bases to trimming and J lost 0 bases, with 7 bases between them. CDR1 MNHEY and CDR2 SVGEGT come from the germline V gene.